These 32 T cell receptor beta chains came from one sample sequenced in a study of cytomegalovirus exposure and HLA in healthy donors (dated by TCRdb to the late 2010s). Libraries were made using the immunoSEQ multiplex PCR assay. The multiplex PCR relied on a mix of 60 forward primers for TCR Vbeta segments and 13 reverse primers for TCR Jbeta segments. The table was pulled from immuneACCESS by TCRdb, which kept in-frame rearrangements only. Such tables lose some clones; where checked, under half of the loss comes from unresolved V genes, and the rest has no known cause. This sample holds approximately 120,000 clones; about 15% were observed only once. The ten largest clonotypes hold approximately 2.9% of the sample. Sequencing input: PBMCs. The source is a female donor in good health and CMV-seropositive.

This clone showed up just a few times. CDR3: CASSLFQGAGKLFF. DNA of the CDR3: TGTGCCAGCAGCTTATTCCAGGGGGCGGGAAAACTGTTTTTT. The chain has TRBV5-6 and TRBJ1-4, with 8 nucleotides matching TRBD1. The V gene end was trimmed by 2 bases and the J gene end by 10 bases; junction bases not matched to a gene: 7. Per the germline V gene, CDR1 is SGHDT and CDR2 is YYEEEE. This CDR3 region has 14 residues.

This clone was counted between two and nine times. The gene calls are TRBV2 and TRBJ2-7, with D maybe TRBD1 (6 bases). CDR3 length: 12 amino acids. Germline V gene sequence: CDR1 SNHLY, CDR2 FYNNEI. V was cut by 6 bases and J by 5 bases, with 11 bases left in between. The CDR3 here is CASSKKGDEQYF. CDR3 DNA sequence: TGTGCCAGCAGCAAGAAGGGGGACGAGCAGTACTTC.

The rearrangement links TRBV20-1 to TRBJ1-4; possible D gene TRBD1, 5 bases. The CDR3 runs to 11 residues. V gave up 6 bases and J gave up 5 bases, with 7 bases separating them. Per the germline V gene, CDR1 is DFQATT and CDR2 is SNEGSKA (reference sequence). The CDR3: CSAGGNEKLFF. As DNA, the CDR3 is TGCAGTGCGGGGGGGAATGAAAAACTGTTTTTT.

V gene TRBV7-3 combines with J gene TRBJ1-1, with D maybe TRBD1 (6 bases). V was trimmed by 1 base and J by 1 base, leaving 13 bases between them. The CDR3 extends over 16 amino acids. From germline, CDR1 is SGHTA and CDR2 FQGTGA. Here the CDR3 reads CASSLMATGTNTEAFF. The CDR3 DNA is TGTGCCAGCAGCTTAATGGCGACAGGAACGAACACTGAAGCTTTCTTT.

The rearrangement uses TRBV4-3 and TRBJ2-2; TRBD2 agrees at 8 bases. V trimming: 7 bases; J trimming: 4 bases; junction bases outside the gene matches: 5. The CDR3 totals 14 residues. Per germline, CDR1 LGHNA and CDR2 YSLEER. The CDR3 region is CASKRLAGTGELFF. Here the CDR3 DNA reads TGCGCCAGCAAGCGTCTAGCGGGCACCGGGGAGCTGTTTTTT.

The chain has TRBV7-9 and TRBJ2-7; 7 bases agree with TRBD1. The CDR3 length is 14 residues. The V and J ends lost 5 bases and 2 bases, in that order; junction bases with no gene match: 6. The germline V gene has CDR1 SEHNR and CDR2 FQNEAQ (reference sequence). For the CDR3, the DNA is TGTGCCAGCAGCGCGACAGGGCCCCCCTACGAGCAGTACTTC. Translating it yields CASSATGPPYEQYF.

The CDR3 region is CASSSSGRYEQYF. The DNA for the CDR3 is TGTGCCAGCAGTAGCTCAGGCCGCTACGAGCAGTACTTC. This sequence joins TRBV6-5 and TRBJ2-7; D remains unclear. Trimming stripped 5 bases from V and 3 bases from J, with 11 bases between. The CDR3 consists of 13 residues. Germline CDR1 MNHEY, CDR2 SVGAGI.

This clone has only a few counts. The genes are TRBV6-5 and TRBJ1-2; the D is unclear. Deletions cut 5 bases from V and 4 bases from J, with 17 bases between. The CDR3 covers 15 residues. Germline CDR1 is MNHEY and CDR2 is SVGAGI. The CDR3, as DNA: TGTGCCAGCAGTCTCACGGGGAGGTGGATCTATGGCTACACCTTC. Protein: CASSLTGRWIYGYTF.

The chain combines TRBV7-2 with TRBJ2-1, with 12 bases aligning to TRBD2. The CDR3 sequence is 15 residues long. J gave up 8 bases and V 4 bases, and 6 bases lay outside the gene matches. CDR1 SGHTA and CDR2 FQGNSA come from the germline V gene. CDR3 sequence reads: CASSSRTSGDYEQFF. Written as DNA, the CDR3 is TGTGCCAGCAGCTCCCGGACTAGCGGGGATTATGAGCAGTTCTTC.

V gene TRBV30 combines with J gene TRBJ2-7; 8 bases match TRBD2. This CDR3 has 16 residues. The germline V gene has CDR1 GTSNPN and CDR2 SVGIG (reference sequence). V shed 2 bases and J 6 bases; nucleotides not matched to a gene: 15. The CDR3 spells CAWSPLPIGLAGEQYF. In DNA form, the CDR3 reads TGTGCCTGGAGTCCACTCCCCATAGGACTAGCAGGCGAGCAGTACTTC. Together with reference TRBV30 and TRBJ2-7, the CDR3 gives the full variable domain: SQTIHQWPATLVQPVGSPLSLECTVEGTSNPNLYWYRQAAGRGLQLLFYSVGIGQISSEVPQNLSASRPQDRQFILSSKKLLLSDSGFYLCAWSPLPIGLAGEQYFGPGTRLTVT.

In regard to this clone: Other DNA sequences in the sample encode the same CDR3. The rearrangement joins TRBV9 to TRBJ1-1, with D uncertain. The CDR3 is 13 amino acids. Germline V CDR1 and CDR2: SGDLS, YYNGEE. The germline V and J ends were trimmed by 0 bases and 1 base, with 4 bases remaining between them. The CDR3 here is CASSVAGNTEAFF. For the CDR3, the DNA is TGTGCCAGCAGCGTAGCAGGGAACACTGAAGCTTTCTTT. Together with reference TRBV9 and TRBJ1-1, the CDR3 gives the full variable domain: DSGVTQTPKHLITATGQRVTLRCSPRSGDLSVYWYQQSLDQGLQFLIQYYNGEERAKGNILERFSAQQFPDLHSELNLSSLELGDSALYFCASSVAGNTEAFFGQGTRLTVV.

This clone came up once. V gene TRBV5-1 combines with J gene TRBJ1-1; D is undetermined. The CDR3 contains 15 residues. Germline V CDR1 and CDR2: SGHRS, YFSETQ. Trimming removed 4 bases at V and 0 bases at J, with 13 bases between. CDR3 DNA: TGCGCCAGCAGCGTCTGGGCAAACATGAACACTGAAGCTTTCTTT. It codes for CASSVWANMNTEAFF.

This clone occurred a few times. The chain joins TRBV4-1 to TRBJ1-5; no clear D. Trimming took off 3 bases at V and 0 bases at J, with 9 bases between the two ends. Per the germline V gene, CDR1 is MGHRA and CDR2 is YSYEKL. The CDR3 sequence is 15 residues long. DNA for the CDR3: TGCGCCAGCAGCCACCTGTCAGGTAGCAATCAGCCCCAGCATTTT. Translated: CASSHLSGSNQPQHF.

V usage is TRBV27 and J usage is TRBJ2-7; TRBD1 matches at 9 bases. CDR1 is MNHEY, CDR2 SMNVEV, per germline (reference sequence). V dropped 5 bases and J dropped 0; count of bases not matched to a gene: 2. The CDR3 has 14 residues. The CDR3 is CASSPTGGSYEQYF. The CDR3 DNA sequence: TGTGCCAGCAGTCCGACAGGGGGCTCCTACGAGCAGTACTTC.

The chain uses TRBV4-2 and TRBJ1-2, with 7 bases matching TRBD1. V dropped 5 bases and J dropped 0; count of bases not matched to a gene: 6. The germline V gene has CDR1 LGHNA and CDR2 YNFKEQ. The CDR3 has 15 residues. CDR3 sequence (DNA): TGTGCCAGCAGCAAAAATGACAGGGCTAACTATGGCTACACCTTC. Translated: CASSKNDRANYGYTF.

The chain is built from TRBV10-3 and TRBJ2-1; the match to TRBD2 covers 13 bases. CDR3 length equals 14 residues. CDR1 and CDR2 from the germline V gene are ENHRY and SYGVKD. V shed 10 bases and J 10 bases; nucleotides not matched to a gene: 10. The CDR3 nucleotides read TGTGCCACCCGGACTAGCGGGGGTAGGGAGGAGCAGTTCTTC. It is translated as CATRTSGGREEQFF.

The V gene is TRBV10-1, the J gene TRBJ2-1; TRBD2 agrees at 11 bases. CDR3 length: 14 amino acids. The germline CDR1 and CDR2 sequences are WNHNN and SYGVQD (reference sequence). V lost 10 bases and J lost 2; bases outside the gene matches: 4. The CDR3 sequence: CATRTSGPYNEQFF. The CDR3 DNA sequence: TGCGCCACCAGGACTAGCGGGCCCTACAATGAGCAGTTCTTC.

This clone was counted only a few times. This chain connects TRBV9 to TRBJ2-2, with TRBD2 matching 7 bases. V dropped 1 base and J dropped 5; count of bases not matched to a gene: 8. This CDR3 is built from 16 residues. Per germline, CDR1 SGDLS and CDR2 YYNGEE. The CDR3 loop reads CASSVSRGGGTGELFF. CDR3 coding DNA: TGTGCCAGCAGCGTATCTCGCGGGGGAGGGACCGGGGAGCTGTTTTTT. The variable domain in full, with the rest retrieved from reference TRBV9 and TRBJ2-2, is DSGVTQTPKHLITATGQRVTLRCSPRSGDLSVYWYQQSLDQGLQFLIQYYNGEERAKGNILERFSAQQFPDLHSELNLSSLELGDSALYFCASSVSRGGGTGELFFGEGSRLTVL.

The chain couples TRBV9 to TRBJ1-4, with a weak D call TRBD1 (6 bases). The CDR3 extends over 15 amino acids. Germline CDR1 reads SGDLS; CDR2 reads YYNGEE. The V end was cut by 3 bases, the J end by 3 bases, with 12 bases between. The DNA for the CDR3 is TGTGCCAGCAGCGCCCTGGGGGCTTCTAATGAAAAACTGTTTTTT. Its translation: CASSALGASNEKLFF.

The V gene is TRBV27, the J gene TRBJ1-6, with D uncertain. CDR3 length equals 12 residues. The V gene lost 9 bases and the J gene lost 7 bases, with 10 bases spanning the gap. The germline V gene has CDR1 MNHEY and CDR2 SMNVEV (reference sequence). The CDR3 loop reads CASAYSNSPLHF. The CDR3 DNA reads TGTGCCAGTGCCTACTCCAATTCACCCCTCCACTTT.

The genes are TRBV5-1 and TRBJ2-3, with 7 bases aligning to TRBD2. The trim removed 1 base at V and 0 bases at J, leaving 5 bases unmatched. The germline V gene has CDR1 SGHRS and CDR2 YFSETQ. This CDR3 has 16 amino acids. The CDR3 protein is CASSLRGTTSTDTQYF. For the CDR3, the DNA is TGCGCCAGCAGCTTGAGAGGGACTACGAGCACAGATACGCAGTATTTT.

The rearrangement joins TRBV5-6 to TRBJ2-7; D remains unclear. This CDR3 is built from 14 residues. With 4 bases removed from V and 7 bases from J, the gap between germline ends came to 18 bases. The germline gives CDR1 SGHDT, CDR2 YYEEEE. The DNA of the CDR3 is TGTGCCAGCAGCGACACCCTTATAGTGGGTGAGCAGTACTTC. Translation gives CASSDTLIVGEQYF.

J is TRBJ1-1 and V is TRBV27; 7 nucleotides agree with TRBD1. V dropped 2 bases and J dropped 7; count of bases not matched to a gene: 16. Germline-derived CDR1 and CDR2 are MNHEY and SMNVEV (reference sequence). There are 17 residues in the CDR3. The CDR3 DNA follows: TGTGCCAGCAGTTTACAACAGGGGTGCTGGTCACAAATTGAAGCTTTCTTT. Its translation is CASSLQQGCWSQIEAFF.

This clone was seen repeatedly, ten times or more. The CDR3 DNA is TGTGCCAGCAGGGCCCCCGAACCCTACGAGCAGTACTTC. Translating it yields CASRAPEPYEQYF. The rearrangement joins TRBV2 to TRBJ2-7; D is ambiguous. CDR1 and CDR2 from the germline V gene are SNHLY and FYNNEI. CDR3 length: 13 amino acids. The V and J ends lost 6 bases and 2 bases respectively, with 11 bases between them.

CDR3 in DNA: TGCAGCGTTGAGGAGCGGGAGAAGAGATACAATGAGCAGTTCTTC. Its translation: CSVEEREKRYNEQFF. The chain combines TRBV29-1 with TRBJ2-1; 8 bases map to TRBD2. The CDR3 length is 15 residues. Germline V gene sequence: CDR1 SQVTM, CDR2 ANQGSEA. V dropped 3 bases and J dropped 4; count of bases not matched to a gene: 8.

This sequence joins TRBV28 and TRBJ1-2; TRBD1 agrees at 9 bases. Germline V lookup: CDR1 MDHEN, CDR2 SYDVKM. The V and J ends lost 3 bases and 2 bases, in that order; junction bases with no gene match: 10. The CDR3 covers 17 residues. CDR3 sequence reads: CASSFGTGLFFNYGYTF. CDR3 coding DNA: TGTGCCAGCAGTTTCGGGACAGGGTTATTTTTCAACTATGGCTACACCTTC.

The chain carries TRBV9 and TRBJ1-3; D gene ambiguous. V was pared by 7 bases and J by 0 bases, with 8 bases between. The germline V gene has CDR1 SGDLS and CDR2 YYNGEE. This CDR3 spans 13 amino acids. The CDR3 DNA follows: TGTGCCAGCGGACGGGACTCTGGAAACACCATATATTTT. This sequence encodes CASGRDSGNTIYF.

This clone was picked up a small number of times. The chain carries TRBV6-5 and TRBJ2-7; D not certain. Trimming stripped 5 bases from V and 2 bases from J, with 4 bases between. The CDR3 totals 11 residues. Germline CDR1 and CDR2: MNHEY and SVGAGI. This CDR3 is CASSSTYEQYF. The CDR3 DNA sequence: TGTGCCAGCAGTAGCACCTACGAGCAGTACTTC.

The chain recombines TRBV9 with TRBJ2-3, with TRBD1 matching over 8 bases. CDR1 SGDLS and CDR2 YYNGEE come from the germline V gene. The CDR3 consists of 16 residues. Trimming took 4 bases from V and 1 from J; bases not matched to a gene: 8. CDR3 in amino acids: CASSLRQGRGTDTQYF. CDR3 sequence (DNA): TGTGCCAGCAGCCTCCGACAGGGGCGGGGCACAGATACGCAGTATTTT.

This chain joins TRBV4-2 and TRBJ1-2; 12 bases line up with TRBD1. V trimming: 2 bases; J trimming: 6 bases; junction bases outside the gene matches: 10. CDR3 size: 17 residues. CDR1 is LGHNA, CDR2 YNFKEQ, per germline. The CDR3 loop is CASSQISSGTGGDGYTF. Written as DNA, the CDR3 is TGTGCCAGCAGCCAAATATCTTCCGGGACAGGGGGCGATGGCTACACCTTC.

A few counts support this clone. The CDR3 nucleotides read TGTGCCAGCAGCACCGGGGGGGGATACACCGGGGAGCTGTTTTTT. It is translated as CASSTGGGYTGELFF. This sequence joins TRBV7-2 and TRBJ2-2; 8 bases align to TRBD2. The V segment lost 5 bases and the J segment 3 bases; nucleotides outside the gene matches: 5. Germline values: CDR1 SGHTA, CDR2 FQGNSA. CDR3 size: 15 residues.

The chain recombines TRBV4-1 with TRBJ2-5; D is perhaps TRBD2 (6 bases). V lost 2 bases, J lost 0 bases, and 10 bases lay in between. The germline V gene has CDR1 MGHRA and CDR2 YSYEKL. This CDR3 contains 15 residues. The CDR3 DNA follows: TGCGCCAGCAGCCAAAGGAGGGGATACCAAGAGACCCAGTACTTC. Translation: CASSQRRGYQETQYF.